Listed below are T cell receptor beta chains from one sample, sequenced in a study of cytomegalovirus exposure and HLA in healthy donors. Data came from immunoSEQ multiplex PCR; TCRdb stores just in-frame clones and leaves some out. Here the sample spans roughly 100,000 clones, 80% to 90% being singletons. Material for sequencing was PBMCs. The source of these receptors is a woman in her late teens or twenties in good health and CMV-seropositive. The CDR3 runs from the conserved cysteine through the conserved F or W. Clone size is shown for a subset of rows, as once, few, many or a class of expanded clone.

v_gene: TRBV5-1
j_gene: TRBJ1-1
abundance: -
CDR3aa: CASSSRTAWVTNTEAFF

v_gene: TRBV7-3
j_gene: TRBJ1-6
abundance: -
CDR3aa: CASSSSGGDSPLHF

v_gene: TRBV7-9
j_gene: TRBJ2-5
abundance: -
CDR3aa: CASSSGLAEETQYF

v_gene: TRBV2
j_gene: TRBJ2-5
abundance: -
CDR3aa: CASSDMAGETQYF

v_gene: TRBV5-6
j_gene: TRBJ2-7
abundance: -
CDR3aa: CASSGGASKYEQYF

v_gene: TRBV5-6
j_gene: TRBJ1-1
abundance: few
CDR3aa: CASSHNTEAFF

v_gene: TRBV5-1
j_gene: TRBJ2-1
abundance: -
CDR3aa: CASRDRGYNEQFF

v_gene: TRBV6-5
j_gene: TRBJ2-7
abundance: -
CDR3aa: CASSQGARRYEQYF

v_gene: TRBV15
j_gene: TRBJ2-7
abundance: -
CDR3aa: CATSRPSGSVYEQYF

v_gene: TRBV5-1
j_gene: TRBJ2-2
abundance: -
CDR3aa: CASSLVHLNTGELFF

v_gene: TRBV5-1
j_gene: TRBJ1-1
abundance: -
CDR3aa: CASSWGGTSEAFF

v_gene: TRBV7-9
j_gene: TRBJ2-5
abundance: -
CDR3aa: CASSPTGEETQYF

v_gene: TRBV7-3
j_gene: TRBJ2-1
abundance: -
CDR3aa: CASSFFGGEKGNEQFF

v_gene: TRBV2
j_gene: TRBJ2-5
abundance: once
CDR3aa: CASRGLLIRGTQYF

v_gene: TRBV7-8
j_gene: TRBJ2-7
abundance: -
CDR3aa: CASSSRRGRPYEQYF

v_gene: TRBV11-2
j_gene: TRBJ1-3
abundance: -
CDR3aa: CASSLDYGAGPSGNTIYF

v_gene: TRBV4-1
j_gene: TRBJ1-4
abundance: -
CDR3aa: CASSQDARGDEKLFF

v_gene: TRBV6-1
j_gene: TRBJ1-5
abundance: -
CDR3aa: CASSGWTGGSPQHF

v_gene: TRBV30
j_gene: TRBJ2-1
abundance: -
CDR3aa: CASGYRYEQFF

v_gene: TRBV2
j_gene: TRBJ2-5
abundance: -
CDR3aa: CASTPIAVRGTQYF

v_gene: TRBV2
j_gene: TRBJ2-1
abundance: -
CDR3aa: CASQQGVYYNEQFF

v_gene: TRBV6-1
j_gene: TRBJ2-2
abundance: -
CDR3aa: CASTYPLGTWELFF

v_gene: TRBV5-1
j_gene: TRBJ1-1
abundance: -
CDR3aa: CASSLRQGNTEAFF

v_gene: TRBV4-2
j_gene: TRBJ2-2
abundance: -
CDR3aa: CASRRGQANTGELFF

v_gene: TRBV10-3
j_gene: TRBJ2-7
abundance: -
CDR3aa: CAISRIRGMTGATDEQYF

v_gene: TRBV6-5
j_gene: TRBJ1-2
abundance: -
CDR3aa: CASSYGQYDGYTF

v_gene: TRBV15
j_gene: TRBJ1-5
abundance: -
CDR3aa: CATSRDEASYSNQPQHF

v_gene: TRBV9
j_gene: TRBJ2-2
abundance: -
CDR3aa: CASSFSREGLSGELFF

v_gene: TRBV19
j_gene: TRBJ1-3
abundance: once
CDR3aa: CASRDTAGGNTIYF

v_gene: TRBV4-2
j_gene: TRBJ1-1
abundance: -
CDR3aa: CASRKPEGVGAFF

v_gene: TRBV2
j_gene: TRBJ2-3
abundance: -
CDR3aa: CASSVVGQSTDTQYF

v_gene: TRBV21-1
j_gene: TRBJ2-7
abundance: once
CDR3aa: CVRYEQYF

v_gene: TRBV7-9
j_gene: TRBJ1-1
abundance: -
CDR3aa: CSSSPAGLGTEAFF

v_gene: TRBV28
j_gene: TRBJ1-2
abundance: -
CDR3aa: CASSEQSSYGYTF

v_gene: TRBV6-5
j_gene: TRBJ2-1
abundance: -
CDR3aa: CASRPSSYNEQFF

v_gene: TRBV11-2
j_gene: TRBJ1-5
abundance: -
CDR3aa: CASSLAPGSNQPQHF

v_gene: TRBV6-4
j_gene: TRBJ1-5
abundance: -
CDR3aa: CASSDSSAGQGIRDRNQPQHF

v_gene: TRBV5-1
j_gene: TRBJ1-1
abundance: -
CDR3aa: CASSLGTQNTEAFF

v_gene: TRBV5-1
j_gene: TRBJ2-3
abundance: -
CDR3aa: CASSLTARSTDTQYF

v_gene: TRBV14
j_gene: TRBJ2-7
abundance: -
CDR3aa: CASSPPDSYEQYF

v_gene: TRBV30
j_gene: TRBJ2-1
abundance: -
CDR3aa: CAWIPSGRATRSEQFF

v_gene: TRBV7-9
j_gene: TRBJ2-1
abundance: -
CDR3aa: CASSLGSGINEQFF

v_gene: TRBV10-1
j_gene: TRBJ1-1
abundance: -
CDR3aa: CASSEGGIMNTEAFF

v_gene: TRBV7-8
j_gene: TRBJ2-7
abundance: -
CDR3aa: CASSLAGTSAEQYF

v_gene: TRBV10-2
j_gene: TRBJ1-5
abundance: -
CDR3aa: CASRNRGRDQPQHF

v_gene: TRBV5-1
j_gene: TRBJ2-7
abundance: -
CDR3aa: CASSLVGGQTYEQYF

v_gene: TRBV9
j_gene: TRBJ2-3
abundance: once
CDR3aa: CASSARPVDRGPASTDTQYF

v_gene: TRBV5-6
j_gene: TRBJ2-7
abundance: -
CDR3aa: CASSLVTGGTYEQYF

v_gene: TRBV7-2
j_gene: TRBJ2-3
abundance: once
CDR3aa: CASSPFGGLAGVTDTQYF

v_gene: TRBV10-3
j_gene: TRBJ1-4
abundance: -
CDR3aa: CAISELGGQINEKLFF

v_gene: TRBV9
j_gene: TRBJ1-4
abundance: -
CDR3aa: CASSVGLAVNEKLFF

v_gene: TRBV5-4
j_gene: TRBJ1-6
abundance: -
CDR3aa: CASSLYRGDNSPLHF

v_gene: TRBV7-9
j_gene: TRBJ2-1
abundance: -
CDR3aa: CASRRDVQWEQFF

v_gene: TRBV19
j_gene: TRBJ1-2
abundance: -
CDR3aa: CASSRTGPGYTF

v_gene: TRBV2
j_gene: TRBJ1-3
abundance: -
CDR3aa: CASSVGTDSGNTIYF